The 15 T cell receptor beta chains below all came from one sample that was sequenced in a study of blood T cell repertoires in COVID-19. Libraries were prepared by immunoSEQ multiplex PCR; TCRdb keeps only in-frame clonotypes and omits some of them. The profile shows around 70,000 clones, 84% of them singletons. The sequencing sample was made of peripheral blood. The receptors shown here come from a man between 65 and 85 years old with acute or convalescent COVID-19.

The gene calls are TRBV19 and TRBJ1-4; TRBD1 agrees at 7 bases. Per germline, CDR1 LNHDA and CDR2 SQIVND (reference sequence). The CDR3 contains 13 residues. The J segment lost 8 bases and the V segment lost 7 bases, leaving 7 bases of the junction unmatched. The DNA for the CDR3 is TGTGCCAGTACCGAAGGGGGCCGGGAAAAACTGTTTTTT. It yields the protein CASTEGGREKLFF.

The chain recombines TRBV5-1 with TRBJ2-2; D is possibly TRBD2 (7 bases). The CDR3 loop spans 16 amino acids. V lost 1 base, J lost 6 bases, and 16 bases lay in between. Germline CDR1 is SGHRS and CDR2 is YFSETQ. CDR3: CASSLPGGALSGELFF. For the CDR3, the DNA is TGCGCCAGCAGCTTGCCGGGGGGCGCCCTCTCCGGGGAGCTGTTTTTT. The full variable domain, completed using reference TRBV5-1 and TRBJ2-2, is KAGVTQTPRYLIKTRGQQVTLSCSPISGHRSVSWYQQTPGQGLQFLFEYFSETQRNKGNFPGRFSGRQFSNSRSEMNVSTLELGDSALYLCASSLPGGALSGELFFGEGSRLTVL.

The CDR3 sequence: CASSQGQGNTIYF. CDR3 coding DNA: TGTGCCAGTAGTCAAGGACAGGGGAACACCATATATTTT. V usage is TRBV19 and J usage is TRBJ1-3, with 9 bases aligning to TRBD1. The CDR3 runs 13 residues. Germline V gene sequence: CDR1 LNHDA, CDR2 SQIVND (reference sequence). After removal of 5 bases from V and 7 bases from J, the junction contained 3 bases not matched to a gene. The full variable domain, with the rest looked up from reference TRBV19 and TRBJ1-3, is DGGITQSPKYLFRKEGQNVTLSCEQNLNHDAMYWYRQDPGQGLRLIYYSQIVNDFQKGDIAEGYSVSREKKESFPLTVTSAQKNPTAFYLCASSQGQGNTIYFGEGSWLTVV.

CDR3 DNA sequence: TGTGCCAGCAGCCCTGAACCCTTCAGTGGAAACACCATATATTTT. It encodes CASSPEPFSGNTIYF. This chain connects TRBV11-1 to TRBJ1-3, with D unresolved. Between the trimmed V and J ends, which lost 5 bases and 3 bases, there was a span of 14 bases. CDR3 length: 15 amino acids. CDR1 is SGHAT and CDR2 is FQDESV in the germline V gene (reference sequence). The variable domain in full, completed from reference TRBV11-1 and TRBJ1-3, reads EAEVAQSPRYKITEKSQAVAFWCDPISGHATLYWYRQILGQGPELLVQFQDESVVDDSQLPKDRFSAERLKGVDSTLKIQPAELGDSAMYLCASSPEPFSGNTIYFGEGSWLTVV.

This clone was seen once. The CDR3: CASSVGDRAGYTF. Here the CDR3 DNA reads TGTGCCAGCAGCGTAGGGGACAGGGCGGGCTACACCTTC. The J gene is TRBJ1-2, the V gene TRBV9, with TRBD1 matching over 9 bases. This CDR3 is 13 amino acids long. Germline assignment: CDR1 SGDLS and CDR2 YYNGEE. V shed 0 bases, J shed 8 bases, and the junction held 2 bases outside the gene matches.

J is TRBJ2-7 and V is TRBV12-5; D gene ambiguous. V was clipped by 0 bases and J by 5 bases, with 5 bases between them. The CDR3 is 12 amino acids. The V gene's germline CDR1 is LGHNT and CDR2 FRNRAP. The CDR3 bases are TGTGCTAGTGGTTTGGTCCCAAACGAGCAGTACTTC. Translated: CASGLVPNEQYF.

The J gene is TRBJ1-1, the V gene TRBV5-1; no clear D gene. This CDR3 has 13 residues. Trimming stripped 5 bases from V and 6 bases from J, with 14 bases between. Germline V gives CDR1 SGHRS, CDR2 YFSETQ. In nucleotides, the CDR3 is TGCGCCAGCAGTAGGTCCACCGGGGCTGAAGCTTTCTTT. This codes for CASSRSTGAEAFF.

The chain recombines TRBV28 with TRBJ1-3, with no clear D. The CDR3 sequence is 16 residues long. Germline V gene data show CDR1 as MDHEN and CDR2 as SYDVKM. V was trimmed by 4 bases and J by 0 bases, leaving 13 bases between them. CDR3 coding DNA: TGTGCCAGCAGTTCGCCGACATTGAGCTCTGGAAACACCATATATTTT. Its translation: CASSSPTLSSGNTIYF.

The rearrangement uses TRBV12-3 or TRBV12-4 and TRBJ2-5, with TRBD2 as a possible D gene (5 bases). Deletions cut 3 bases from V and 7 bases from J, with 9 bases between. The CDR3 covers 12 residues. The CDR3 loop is CASSFGLGTQYF. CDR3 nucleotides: TGTGCCAGCAGTTTCGGACTGGGGACCCAGTACTTC.

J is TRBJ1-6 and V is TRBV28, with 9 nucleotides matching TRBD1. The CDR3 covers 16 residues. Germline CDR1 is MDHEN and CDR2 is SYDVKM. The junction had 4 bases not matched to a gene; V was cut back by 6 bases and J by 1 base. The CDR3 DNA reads TGTGCCAGCAGGACAGGGGGTGGGTCCTATAATTCACCCCTCCACTTT. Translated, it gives CASRTGGGSYNSPLHF.

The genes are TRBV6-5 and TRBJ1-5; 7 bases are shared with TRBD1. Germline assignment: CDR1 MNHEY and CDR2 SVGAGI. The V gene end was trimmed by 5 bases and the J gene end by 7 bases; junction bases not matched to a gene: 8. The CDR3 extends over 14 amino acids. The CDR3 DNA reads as TGTGCCAGCAGTCCCAACAGGGGTGGCCAGCCCCAGCATTTT. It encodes CASSPNRGGQPQHF.

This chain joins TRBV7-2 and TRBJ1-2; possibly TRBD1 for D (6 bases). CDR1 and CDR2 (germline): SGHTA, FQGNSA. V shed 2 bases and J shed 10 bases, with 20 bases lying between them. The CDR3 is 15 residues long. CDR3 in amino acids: CASSLRPGAVVSYTF. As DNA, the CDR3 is TGTGCCAGCAGCTTACGTCCAGGGGCGGTGGTATCCTACACCTTC.

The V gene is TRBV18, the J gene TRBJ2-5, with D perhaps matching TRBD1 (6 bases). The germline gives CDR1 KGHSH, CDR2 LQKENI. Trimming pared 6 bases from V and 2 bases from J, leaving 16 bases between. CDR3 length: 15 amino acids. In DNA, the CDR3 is TGTGCCAGCTCGAAAAGGACAGCAACGCAAGAGACCCAGTACTTC. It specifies CASSKRTATQETQYF.

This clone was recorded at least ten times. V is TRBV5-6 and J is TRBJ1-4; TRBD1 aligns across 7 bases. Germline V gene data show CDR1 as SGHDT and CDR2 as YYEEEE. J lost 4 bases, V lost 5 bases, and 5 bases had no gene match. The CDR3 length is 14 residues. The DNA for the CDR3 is TGTGCCAGCAGTACCGGGACAGATAATGAAAAACTGTTTTTT. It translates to CASSTGTDNEKLFF.

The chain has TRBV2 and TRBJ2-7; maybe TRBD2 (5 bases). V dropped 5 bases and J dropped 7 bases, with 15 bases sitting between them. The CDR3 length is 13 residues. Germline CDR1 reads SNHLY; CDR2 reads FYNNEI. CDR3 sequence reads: CASSPDSSVEQYF. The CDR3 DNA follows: TGTGCCAGCAGTCCGGACTCCTCGGTGGAGCAGTACTTC.